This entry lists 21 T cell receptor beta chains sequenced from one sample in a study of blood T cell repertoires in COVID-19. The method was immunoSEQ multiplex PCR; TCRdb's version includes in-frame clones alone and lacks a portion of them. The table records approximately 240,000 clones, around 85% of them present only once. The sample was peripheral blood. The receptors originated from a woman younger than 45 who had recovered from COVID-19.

CDR3 loop: CASSNTVNYGYTF. For the CDR3, the DNA is TGTGCCAGCAGTAATACAGTTAACTATGGCTACACCTTC. The genes are TRBV6-5 and TRBJ1-2, with unresolved D. Germline CDR1 and CDR2: MNHEY and SVGAGI. V lost 5 bases to trimming and J lost 1 base, with 8 bases between them. This CDR3 spans 13 amino acids.

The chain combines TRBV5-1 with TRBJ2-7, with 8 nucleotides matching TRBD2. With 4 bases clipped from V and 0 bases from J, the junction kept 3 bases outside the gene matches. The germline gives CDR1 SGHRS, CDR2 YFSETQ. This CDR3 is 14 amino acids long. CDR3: CASSPGGSSYEQYF. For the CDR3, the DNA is TGCGCCAGCAGCCCGGGGGGGAGCTCCTACGAGCAGTACTTC.

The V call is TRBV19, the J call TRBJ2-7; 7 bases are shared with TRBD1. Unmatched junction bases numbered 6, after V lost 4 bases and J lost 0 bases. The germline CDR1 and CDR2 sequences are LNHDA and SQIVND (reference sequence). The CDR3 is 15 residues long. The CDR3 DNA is TGTGCCAGTAGTAGGGACAGAACCTTCTCCTACGAGCAGTACTTC. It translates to CASSRDRTFSYEQYF.

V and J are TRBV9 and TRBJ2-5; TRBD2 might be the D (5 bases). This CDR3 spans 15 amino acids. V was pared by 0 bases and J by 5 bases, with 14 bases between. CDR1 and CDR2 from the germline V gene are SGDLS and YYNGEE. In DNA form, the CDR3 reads TGTGCCAGCAGCGTAGCCCTGTCGGGATGGGAGACCCAGTACTTC. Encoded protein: CASSVALSGWETQYF.

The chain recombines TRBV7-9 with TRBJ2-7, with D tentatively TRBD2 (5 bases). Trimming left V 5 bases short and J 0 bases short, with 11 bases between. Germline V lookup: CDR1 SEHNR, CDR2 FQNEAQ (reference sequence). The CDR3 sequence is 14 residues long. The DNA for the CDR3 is TGTGCCAGCAGCCCCCCCGGGATCTCCTACGAGCAGTACTTC. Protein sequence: CASSPPGISYEQYF.

As DNA, the CDR3 is TGCGCCAGCAGCCAAGGATTTGCGGGGACTGAAGCTTTCTTT. This sequence encodes CASSQGFAGTEAFF. V and J are TRBV4-3 and TRBJ1-1, with no clear D. This CDR3 has 14 amino acids. Germline assignment: CDR1 LGHNA and CDR2 YSLEER. Trimming left V 1 base short and J 5 bases short, with 11 bases between.

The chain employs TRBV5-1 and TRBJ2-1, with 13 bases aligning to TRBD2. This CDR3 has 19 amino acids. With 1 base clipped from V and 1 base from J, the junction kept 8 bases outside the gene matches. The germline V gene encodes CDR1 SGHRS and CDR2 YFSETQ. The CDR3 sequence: CASSLLLAGGPWSYNEQFF. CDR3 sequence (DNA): TGCGCCAGCAGCTTGCTACTAGCGGGGGGGCCTTGGTCCTACAATGAGCAGTTCTTC.

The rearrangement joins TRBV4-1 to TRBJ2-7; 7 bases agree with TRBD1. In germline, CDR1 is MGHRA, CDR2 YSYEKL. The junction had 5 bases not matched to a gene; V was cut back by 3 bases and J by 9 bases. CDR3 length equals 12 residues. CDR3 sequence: CASSQTGLVQYF. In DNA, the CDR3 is TGCGCCAGCAGCCAGACAGGGTTGGTGCAGTACTTC.

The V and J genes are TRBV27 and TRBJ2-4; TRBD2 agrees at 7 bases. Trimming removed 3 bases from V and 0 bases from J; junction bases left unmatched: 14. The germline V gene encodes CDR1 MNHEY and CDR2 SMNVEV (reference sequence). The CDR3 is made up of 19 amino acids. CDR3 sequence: CASSFQGLIHALAKNIQYF. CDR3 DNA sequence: TGTGCCAGCAGTTTCCAGGGACTAATCCATGCGTTAGCCAAAAACATTCAGTACTTC.

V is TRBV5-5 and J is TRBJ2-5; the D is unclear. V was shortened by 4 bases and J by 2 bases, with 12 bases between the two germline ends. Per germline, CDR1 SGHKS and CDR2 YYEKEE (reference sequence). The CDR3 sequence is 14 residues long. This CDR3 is CASSQQTRQETQYF. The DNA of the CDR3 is TGTGCCAGCAGCCAACAGACCAGGCAAGAGACCCAGTACTTC.

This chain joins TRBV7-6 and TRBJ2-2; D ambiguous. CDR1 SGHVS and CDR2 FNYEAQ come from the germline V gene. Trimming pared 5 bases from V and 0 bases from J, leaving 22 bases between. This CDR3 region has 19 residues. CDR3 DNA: TGTGCCAGCAGCCCTCGGGTGGGTTTTGTCCCCTCGAACACCGGGGAGCTGTTTTTT. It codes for CASSPRVGFVPSNTGELFF. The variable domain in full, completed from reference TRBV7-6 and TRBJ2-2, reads GAGVSQSPRYKVTKRGQDVALRCDPISGHVSLYWYRQALGQGPEFLTYFNYEAQQDKSGLPNDRFSAERPEGSISTLTIQRTEQRDSAMYRCASSPRVGFVPSNTGELFFGEGSRLTVL.

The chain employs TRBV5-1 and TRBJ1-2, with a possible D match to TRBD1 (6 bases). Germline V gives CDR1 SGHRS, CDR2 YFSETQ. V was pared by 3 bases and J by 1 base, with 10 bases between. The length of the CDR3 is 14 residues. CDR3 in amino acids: CASSSGTYNYGYTF. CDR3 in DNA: TGCGCCAGCAGCTCCGGGACATATAACTATGGCTACACCTTC.

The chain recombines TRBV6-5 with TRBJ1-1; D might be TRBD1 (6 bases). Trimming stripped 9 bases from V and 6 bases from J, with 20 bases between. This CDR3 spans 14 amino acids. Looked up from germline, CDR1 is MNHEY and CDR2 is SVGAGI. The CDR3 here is CASTYRGDNPEAFF. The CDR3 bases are TGTGCCAGTACCTACCGAGGGGACAACCCTGAAGCTTTCTTT.

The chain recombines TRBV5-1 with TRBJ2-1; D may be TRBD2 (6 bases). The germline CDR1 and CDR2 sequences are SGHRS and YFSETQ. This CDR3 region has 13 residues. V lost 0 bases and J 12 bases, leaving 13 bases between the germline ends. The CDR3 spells CASSLDRTGGQFF. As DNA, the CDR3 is TGCGCCAGCAGCTTGGACAGGACCGGGGGGCAGTTCTTC. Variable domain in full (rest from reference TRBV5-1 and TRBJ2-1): KAGVTQTPRYLIKTRGQQVTLSCSPISGHRSVSWYQQTPGQGLQFLFEYFSETQRNKGNFPGRFSGRQFSNSRSEMNVSTLELGDSALYLCASSLDRTGGQFFGPGTRLTVL.

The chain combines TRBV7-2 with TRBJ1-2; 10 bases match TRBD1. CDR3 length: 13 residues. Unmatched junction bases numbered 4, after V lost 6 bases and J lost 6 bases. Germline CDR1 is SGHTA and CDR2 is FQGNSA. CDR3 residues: CASRRGQGNGYTF. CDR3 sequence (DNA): TGTGCCAGCAGGAGGGGACAGGGGAATGGCTACACCTTC.

CDR3 coding DNA: TGTGCCAGCAGTGACCTGACAGGGGCCGGGGAGCTGTTTTTT. This sequence encodes CASSDLTGAGELFF. The rearrangement uses TRBV6-4 and TRBJ2-2; TRBD1 aligns across 8 bases. This CDR3 has 14 amino acids. After removal of 2 bases from V and 6 bases from J, the junction contained 2 bases not matched to a gene. From germline, CDR1 is MRHNA and CDR2 SNTAGT.

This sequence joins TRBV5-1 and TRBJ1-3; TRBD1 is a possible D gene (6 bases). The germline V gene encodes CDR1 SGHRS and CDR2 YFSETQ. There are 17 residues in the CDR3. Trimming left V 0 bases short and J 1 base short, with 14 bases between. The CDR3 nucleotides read TGCGCCAGCAGCTTGGTAGGACAGCGGTATTCTGGAAACACCATATATTTT. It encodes CASSLVGQRYSGNTIYF.

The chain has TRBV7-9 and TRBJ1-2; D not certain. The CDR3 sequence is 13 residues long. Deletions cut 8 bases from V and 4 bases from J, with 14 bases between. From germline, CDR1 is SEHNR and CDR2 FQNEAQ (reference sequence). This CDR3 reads CASLPPEFYGYTF. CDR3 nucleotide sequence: TGTGCCAGCCTACCGCCCGAATTCTATGGCTACACCTTC.

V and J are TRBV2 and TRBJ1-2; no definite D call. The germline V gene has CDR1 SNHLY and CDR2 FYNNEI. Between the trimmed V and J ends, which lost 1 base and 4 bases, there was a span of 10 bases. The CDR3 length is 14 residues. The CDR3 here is CASSEGASIYGYTF. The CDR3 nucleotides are TGTGCCAGCAGTGAAGGCGCATCAATCTATGGCTACACCTTC.

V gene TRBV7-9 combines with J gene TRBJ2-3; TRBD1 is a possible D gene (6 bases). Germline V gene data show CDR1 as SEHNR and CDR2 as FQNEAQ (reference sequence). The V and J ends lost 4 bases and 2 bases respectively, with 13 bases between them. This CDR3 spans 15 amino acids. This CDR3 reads CASSSTQGNTDTQYF. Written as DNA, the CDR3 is TGTGCCAGCAGCTCCACCCAGGGGAACACAGATACGCAGTATTTT.

The CDR3 protein is CASNQLYLAKNIQYF. CDR3 in DNA: TGCGCCAGCAATCAGCTCTACCTGGCCAAAAACATTCAGTACTTC. The chain combines TRBV23-1 with TRBJ2-4; D not resolved. TRBV23-1 is recorded as an ORF, its role being uncertain. This CDR3 has 15 amino acids. The V gene lost 7 bases and the J gene lost 1 base, with 14 bases spanning the gap.